Following are 13 T cell receptor beta chains from one sample sequenced in a study of blood T cell repertoires in COVID-19. Profiled with immunoSEQ multiplex PCR; TCRdb holds only in-frame clones, not every one. In the table there are approximately 37,000 clones, around 87% of which are singletons. Sequenced input: peripheral blood. All receptors derive from an elderly man with active COVID-19.

The CDR3 nucleotides read TGTGCCAGCAGCGTAGACGGGGGTCGAGCCCAGCATTTT. The encoded protein is CASSVDGGRAQHF. The gene calls are TRBV9 and TRBJ1-5; weak D call: TRBD1 (5 bases). This CDR3 comprises 13 residues. Per the germline V gene, CDR1 is SGDLS and CDR2 is YYNGEE. V lost 0 bases and J lost 11, with 12 bases in between.

The chain links TRBV19 to TRBJ1-5, with D maybe TRBD1 (6 bases). The V and J ends lost 10 bases and 3 bases respectively, with 16 bases between them. In germline, CDR1 is LNHDA, CDR2 SQIVND (reference sequence). This CDR3 spans 14 amino acids. CDR3 region: CATSPGQFNQPQHF. CDR3 DNA sequence: TGTGCCACCAGCCCCGGACAGTTCAATCAGCCCCAGCATTTT. The complete variable domain, with remaining parts taken from reference TRBV19 and TRBJ1-5, reads DGGITQSPKYLFRKEGQNVTLSCEQNLNHDAMYWYRQDPGQGLRLIYYSQIVNDFQKGDIAEGYSVSREKKESFPLTVTSAQKNPTAFYLCATSPGQFNQPQHFGDGTRLSIL.

The chain couples TRBV15 to TRBJ2-7; 11 nucleotides match TRBD2. V shed 3 bases, J shed 4 bases, and the junction held 5 bases outside the gene matches. CDR3 length: 15 residues. The germline gives CDR1 LNHNV, CDR2 YYDKDF (reference sequence). The CDR3 protein is CATSRSGLAAYEQYF. CDR3 in DNA: TGTGCCACCAGCAGGTCGGGACTAGCGGCTTACGAGCAGTACTTC.

The V and J genes are TRBV14 and TRBJ2-2; no reliable D call. This CDR3 is built from 17 residues. CDR1 is SGHDN and CDR2 is FVKESK in the germline V gene. V was pared by 2 bases and J by 1 base, with 14 bases between. The CDR3 protein is CASSQRSTNGNTGELFF. In DNA form, the CDR3 reads TGTGCCAGCAGCCAACGCTCCACTAACGGGAACACCGGGGAGCTGTTTTTT.

The rearrangement joins TRBV12-5 to TRBJ1-1, with a possible D match to TRBD1 (5 bases). CDR1 is LGHNT and CDR2 is FRNRAP in the germline V gene. The ends were cut back, 9 bases at V and 5 bases at J, with 10 bases in the middle. The CDR3 loop spans 11 amino acids. CDR3 region: CASSGRTEAFF. CDR3 coding DNA: TGTGCTAGCTCAGGGAGGACTGAAGCTTTCTTT.

The DNA for the CDR3 is TGTGCCAGCAGCTTATCAAAGAACACTGAAGCTTTCTTT. This sequence encodes CASSLSKNTEAFF. The chain uses TRBV7-9 and TRBJ1-1; D unclear. CDR1 SEHNR and CDR2 FQNEAQ come from the germline V gene (reference sequence). There are 13 residues in the CDR3. V lost 2 bases and J 1 base, leaving 5 bases between the germline ends.

CDR3 residues: CASSKVSSGTGELFF. The CDR3, as DNA: TGTGCCAGTAGTAAAGTCTCTAGCGGGACCGGGGAGCTGTTTTTT. This chain links TRBV19 with TRBJ2-2; 8 bases match TRBD2. The trim removed 4 bases at V and 5 bases at J, leaving 6 bases unmatched. Germline V lookup: CDR1 LNHDA, CDR2 SQIVND (reference sequence). The CDR3 has 15 residues.

CDR3 DNA sequence: TGTGCCAGTAGTCCTTTCGCGGGGAATATAGTCGATGGCTACACCTTC. Translating gives CASSPFAGNIVDGYTF. V is TRBV19 and J is TRBJ1-2; the D is unclear. Germline CDR1 is LNHDA and CDR2 is SQIVND (reference sequence). The V gene lost 5 bases and the J gene lost 6 bases, with 22 bases spanning the gap. The CDR3 extends over 16 amino acids.

V and J are TRBV28 and TRBJ2-2; 7 positions match TRBD2. CDR3 length: 14 residues. Germline CDR1 and CDR2: MDHEN and SYDVKM. The J segment lost 6 bases and the V segment lost 8 bases, leaving 9 bases of the junction unmatched. This CDR3 is CASVSGGVPGELFF. DNA of the CDR3: TGTGCCAGCGTCTCGGGGGGTGTACCCGGGGAGCTGTTTTTT.

This clone has only one observation. This sequence joins TRBV19 and TRBJ2-3, with D possibly being TRBD2 (6 bases). The V and J ends lost 7 bases and 8 bases respectively, with 16 bases between them. Germline V CDR1 and CDR2: LNHDA, SQIVND (reference sequence). The length of the CDR3 is 13 residues. Written as DNA, the CDR3 is TGTGCCAGTAAGGAGGGGCCTCAGGTTACGCAGTATTTT. Amino acids: CASKEGPQVTQYF.

V usage is TRBV19 and J usage is TRBJ2-2; the D gene is possibly TRBD1 (6 bases). Between the trimmed V and J ends, which lost 5 bases and 4 bases, there was a span of 14 bases. This CDR3 comprises 15 residues. Per germline, CDR1 LNHDA and CDR2 SQIVND (reference sequence). The CDR3 DNA is TGTGCCAGTAGTCTGGACAGTCTGGGCACCGGGGAGCTGTTTTTT. Amino acid sequence: CASSLDSLGTGELFF. Variable domain in full (rest from reference TRBV19 and TRBJ2-2): DGGITQSPKYLFRKEGQNVTLSCEQNLNHDAMYWYRQDPGQGLRLIYYSQIVNDFQKGDIAEGYSVSREKKESFPLTVTSAQKNPTAFYLCASSLDSLGTGELFFGEGSRLTVL.

This clone has just one count. The V gene is TRBV7-8, the J gene TRBJ2-3; 10 nucleotides match TRBD2. The junction had 6 bases not matched to a gene; V was cut back by 4 bases and J by 2 bases. The CDR3 has 16 residues. Looked up from germline, CDR1 is SGHVS and CDR2 is FQNEAQ. The chain's CDR3 is CASSSRLAGNTDTQYF. The CDR3 DNA reads as TGTGCCAGCAGCTCCCGACTAGCGGGTAACACAGATACGCAGTATTTT.

This chain joins TRBV28 and TRBJ2-1, with D perhaps TRBD2 (6 bases). CDR1 and CDR2 from the germline V gene are MDHEN and SYDVKM. CDR3 length: 14 amino acids. V shed 5 bases and J shed 11 bases, with 19 bases lying between them. The CDR3 sequence is CASSLGGSLGKQFF. The CDR3, as DNA: TGTGCCAGCAGTCTTGGGGGGAGTCTTGGAAAGCAGTTCTTC.